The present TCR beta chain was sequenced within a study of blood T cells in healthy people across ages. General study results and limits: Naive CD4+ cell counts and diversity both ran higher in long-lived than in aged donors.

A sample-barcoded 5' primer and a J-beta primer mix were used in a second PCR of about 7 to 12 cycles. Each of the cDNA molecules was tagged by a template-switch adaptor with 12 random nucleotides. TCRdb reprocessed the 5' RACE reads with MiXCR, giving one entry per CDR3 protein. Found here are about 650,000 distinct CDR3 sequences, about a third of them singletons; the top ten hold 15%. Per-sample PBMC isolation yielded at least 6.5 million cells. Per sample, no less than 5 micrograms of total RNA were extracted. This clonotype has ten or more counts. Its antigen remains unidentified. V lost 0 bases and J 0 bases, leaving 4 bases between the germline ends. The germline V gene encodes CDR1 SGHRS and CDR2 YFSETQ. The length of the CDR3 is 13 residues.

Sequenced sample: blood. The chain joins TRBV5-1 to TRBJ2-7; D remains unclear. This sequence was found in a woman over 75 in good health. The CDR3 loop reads CASSLGFSYEQYF. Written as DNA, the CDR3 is TGCGCCAGCAGCTTGGGGTTCTCCTACGAGCAGTACTTC.